The entry below gives a single TCR beta chain sequence along with its context. Its antigen is not known. This entry belongs to a study of beta chain features in type 1 diabetes. Findings and limits, study-wide: Sampled from patients, naive, central memory and Treg TCRB repertoires appeared more similar than those sampled from healthy donors. Among all four CD4+ subsets, Type 1 diabetes patients had TCRB CDR3s that were moderately but significantly shorter.

CDR1 and CDR2 from the germline V gene are SGHNT and YYREEE (reference sequence). CDR3 length equals 17 residues. V gave up 4 bases and J gave up 0 bases, with 17 bases separating them. CD4+ cells of the naive, central memory, regulatory and stem cell-like memory types were sorted via CD45RO/CCR7/CD25/CD127/CD95/CD27. Investigators reverse transcribed all isolated RNA, so they sequenced expressed TCRB transcripts. Generated by immunoSEQ multiplex PCR, the TCRdb table keeps only in-frame clones and is missing some. Counted here are about 260,000 clones, about 71% occurring once; the ten biggest clones make up approximately 0.05%.

Sequencing used naive CD4+ T cells from blood. The V gene is TRBV5-4, the J gene TRBJ1-3; unclear D gene. The source is a man aged 25 to 45 in good health. The CDR3 bases are TGTGCCAGCAGCCCCGGGATCCCGGGCATCTCTGGAAACACCATATATTTT. Protein: CASSPGIPGISGNTIYF.